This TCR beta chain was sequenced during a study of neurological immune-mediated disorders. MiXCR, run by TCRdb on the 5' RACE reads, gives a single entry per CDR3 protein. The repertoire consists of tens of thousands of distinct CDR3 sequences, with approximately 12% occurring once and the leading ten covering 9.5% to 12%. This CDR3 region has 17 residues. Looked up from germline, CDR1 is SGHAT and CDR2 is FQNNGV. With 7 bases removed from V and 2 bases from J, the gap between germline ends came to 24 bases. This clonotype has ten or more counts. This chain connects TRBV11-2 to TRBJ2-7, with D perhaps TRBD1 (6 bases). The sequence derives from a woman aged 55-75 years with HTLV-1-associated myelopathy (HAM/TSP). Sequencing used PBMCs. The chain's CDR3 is CASNSPLHSRGTYEQYF. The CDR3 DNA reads TGTGCCAGCAACTCACCCCTCCACTCCAGGGGAACCTACGAGCAGTACTTC. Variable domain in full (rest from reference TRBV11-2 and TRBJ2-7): EAGVAQSPRYKIIEKRQSVAFWCNPISGHATLYWYQQILGQGPKLLIQFQNNGVVDDSQLPKDRFSAERLKGVDSTLKIQPAKLEDSAVYLCASNSPLHSRGTYEQYFGPGTRLTVT.